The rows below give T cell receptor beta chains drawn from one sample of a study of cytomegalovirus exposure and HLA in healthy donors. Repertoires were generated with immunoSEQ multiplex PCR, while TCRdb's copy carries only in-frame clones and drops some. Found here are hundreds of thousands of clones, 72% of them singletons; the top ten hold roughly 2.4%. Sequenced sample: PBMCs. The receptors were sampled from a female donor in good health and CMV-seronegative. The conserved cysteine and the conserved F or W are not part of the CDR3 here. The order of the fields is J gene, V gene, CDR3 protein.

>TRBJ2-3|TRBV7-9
ASSKSGLAGSTDTQY
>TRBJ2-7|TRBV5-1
ASSLGLASSYEQY
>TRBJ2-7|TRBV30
AWIPHGGRRGEQY
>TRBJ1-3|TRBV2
ASSPQGRSSGNTIY
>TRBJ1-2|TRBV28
ASSSSGLRYGYT
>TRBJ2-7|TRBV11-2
ASSPRVGITYEQY
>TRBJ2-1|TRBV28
ASKEAGGSSYNEQF
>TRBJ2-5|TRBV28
AGGQGARETQY
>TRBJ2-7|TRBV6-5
ASSGQGHHEQY
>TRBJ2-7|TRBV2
ASSSSGTGNYEQY
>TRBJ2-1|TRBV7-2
ASSLSSGIISEQF
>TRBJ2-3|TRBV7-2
ASSGATDTQY
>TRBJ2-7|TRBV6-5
ASRPTDRGVYEQY
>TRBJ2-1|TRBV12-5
ASGLVQGTSINEQF
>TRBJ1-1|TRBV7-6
ASSPQGYETEAF
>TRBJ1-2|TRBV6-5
ASSSMTGSDHDYT
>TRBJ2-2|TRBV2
ASIGLAVTGELF
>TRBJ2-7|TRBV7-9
ASSISGGAHEQY
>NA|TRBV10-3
AISTSSGYEQY
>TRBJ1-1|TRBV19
ASSIQGTIEAF
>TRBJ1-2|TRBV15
ATSRDGDRGGYT
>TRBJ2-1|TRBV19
ASNVAGNSLSYNEQF
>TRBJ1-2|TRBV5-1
ASSLANTGGYGYT
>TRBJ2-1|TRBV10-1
ASSDPRGYNEQF
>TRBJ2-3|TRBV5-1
ASSFLAGGRGATDTQY
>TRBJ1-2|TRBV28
ASTPAGGQIYGYT
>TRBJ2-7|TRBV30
AWRGGVSYEQY
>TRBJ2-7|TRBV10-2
ATGQGGHEQY
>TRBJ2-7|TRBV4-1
ASSPEAGSSYKQY
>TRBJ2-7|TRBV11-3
ASSPWTSDYEQY
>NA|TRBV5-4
ASSHWRATTLYEQY
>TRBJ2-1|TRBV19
ASSISSGRGNFIYNEQF
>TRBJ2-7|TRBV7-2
ASSLSGRLGEQY
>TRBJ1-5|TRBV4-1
ASSHGTGYGSNQPQH
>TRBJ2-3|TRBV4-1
ASSYTGTGPDTQY
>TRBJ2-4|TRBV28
ASSYPGGTKNIQY
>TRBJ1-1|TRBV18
ASSRTGAWETEAF
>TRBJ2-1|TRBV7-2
ASSFAGTSWINEQF
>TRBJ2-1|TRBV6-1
ASNQGGRSYNEQF
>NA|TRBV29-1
SVVIAGTYEQY
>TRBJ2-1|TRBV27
ASSSGLNWTSGEYNEQF
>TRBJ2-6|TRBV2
ASSPHAGGTGANVLT
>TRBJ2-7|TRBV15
ATSRSGSSYEQY
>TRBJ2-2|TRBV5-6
ASRGRVTGELF
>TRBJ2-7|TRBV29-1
SVVTDEQY
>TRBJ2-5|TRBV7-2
ASSLYDRGETQY